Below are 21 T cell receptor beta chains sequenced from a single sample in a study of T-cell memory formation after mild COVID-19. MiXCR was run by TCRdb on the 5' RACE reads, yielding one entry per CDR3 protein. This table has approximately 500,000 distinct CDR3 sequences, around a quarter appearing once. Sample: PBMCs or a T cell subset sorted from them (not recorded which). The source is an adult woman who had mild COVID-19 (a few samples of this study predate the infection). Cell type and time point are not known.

The chain's CDR3 is CASSAGGGSTEAFF. CDR3 sequence (DNA): TGTGCCAGCAGCGCGGGGGGGGGCTCGACTGAAGCTTTCTTT. The chain combines TRBV9 with TRBJ1-1; a weak D match, TRBD1 (6 bases). CDR1 SGDLS and CDR2 YYNGEE come from the germline V gene. Trimming took off 3 bases at V and 5 bases at J, with 14 bases between the two ends. The CDR3 has 14 residues.

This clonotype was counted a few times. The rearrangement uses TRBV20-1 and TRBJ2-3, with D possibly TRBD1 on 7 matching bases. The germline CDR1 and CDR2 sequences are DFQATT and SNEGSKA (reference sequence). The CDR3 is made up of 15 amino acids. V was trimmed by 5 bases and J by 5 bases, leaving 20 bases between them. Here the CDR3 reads CSAPTYRGLQDTQYF. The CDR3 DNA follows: TGCAGTGCTCCTACCTACAGGGGACTCCAAGATACGCAGTATTTT.

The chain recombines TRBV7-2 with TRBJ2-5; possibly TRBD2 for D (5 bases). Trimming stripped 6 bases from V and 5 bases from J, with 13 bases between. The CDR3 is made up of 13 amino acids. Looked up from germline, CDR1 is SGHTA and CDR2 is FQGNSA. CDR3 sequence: CASRHGVTETQYF. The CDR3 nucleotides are TGTGCCAGCAGGCACGGGGTCACGGAGACCCAGTACTTC. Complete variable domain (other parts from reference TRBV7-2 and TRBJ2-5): GAGVSQSPSNKVTEKGKDVELRCDPISGHTALYWYRQSLGQGLEFLIYFQGNSAPDKSGLPSDRFSAERTGGSVSTLTIQRTQQEDSAVYLCASRHGVTETQYFGPGTRLLVL.

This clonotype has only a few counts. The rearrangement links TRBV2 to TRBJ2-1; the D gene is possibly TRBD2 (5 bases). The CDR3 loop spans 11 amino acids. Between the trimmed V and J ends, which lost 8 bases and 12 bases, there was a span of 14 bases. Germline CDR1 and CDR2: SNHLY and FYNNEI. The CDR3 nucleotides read TGTGCCAGCTTAAATCTCGGAGGGCAGTTCTTC. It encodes CASLNLGGQFF.

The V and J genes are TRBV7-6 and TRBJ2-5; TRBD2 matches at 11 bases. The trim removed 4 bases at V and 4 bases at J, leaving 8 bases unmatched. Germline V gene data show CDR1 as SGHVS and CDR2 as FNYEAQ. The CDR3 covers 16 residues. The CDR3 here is CASSSLAGGPVETQYF. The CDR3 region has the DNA TGTGCCAGCAGCTCATTAGCGGGAGGGCCGGTAGAGACCCAGTACTTC.

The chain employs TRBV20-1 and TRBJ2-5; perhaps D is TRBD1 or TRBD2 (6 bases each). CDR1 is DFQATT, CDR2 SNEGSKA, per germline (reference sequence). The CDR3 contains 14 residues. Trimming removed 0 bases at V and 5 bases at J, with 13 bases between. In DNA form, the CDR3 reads TGCAGTGCTAGAGATCGCCTAGGGGGGGAGACCCAGTACTTC. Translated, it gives CSARDRLGGETQYF.

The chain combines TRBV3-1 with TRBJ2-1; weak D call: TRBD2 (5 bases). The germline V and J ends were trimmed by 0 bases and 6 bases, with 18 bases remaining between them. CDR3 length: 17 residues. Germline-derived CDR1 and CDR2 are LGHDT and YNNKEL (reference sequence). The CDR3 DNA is TGTGCCAGCAGCCAAGATTTTCCGGCCAGAGGAGGCAATGAGCAGTTCTTC. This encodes CASSQDFPARGGNEQFF.

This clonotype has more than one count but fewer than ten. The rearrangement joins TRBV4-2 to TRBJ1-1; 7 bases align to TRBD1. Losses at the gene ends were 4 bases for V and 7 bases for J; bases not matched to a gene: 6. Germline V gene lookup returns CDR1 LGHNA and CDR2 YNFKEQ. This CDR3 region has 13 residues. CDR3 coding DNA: TGTGCCAGCAGCCCCCACAGGGGTGGTGAAGCTTTCTTT. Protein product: CASSPHRGGEAFF.

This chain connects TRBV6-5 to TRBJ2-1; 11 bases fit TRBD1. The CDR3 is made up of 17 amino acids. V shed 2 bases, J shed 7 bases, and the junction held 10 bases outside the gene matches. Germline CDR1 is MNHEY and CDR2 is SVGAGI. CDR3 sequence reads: CASSYLPDRGLGNEQFF. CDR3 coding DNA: TGTGCCAGCAGTTACCTCCCGGACAGGGGGCTAGGTAATGAGCAGTTCTTC.

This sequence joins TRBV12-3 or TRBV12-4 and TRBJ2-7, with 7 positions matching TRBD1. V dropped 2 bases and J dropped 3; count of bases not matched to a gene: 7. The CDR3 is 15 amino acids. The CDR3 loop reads CASSLSQGVYYEQYF. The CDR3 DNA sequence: TGTGCCAGCAGTTTAAGCCAGGGGGTATACTACGAGCAGTACTTC.

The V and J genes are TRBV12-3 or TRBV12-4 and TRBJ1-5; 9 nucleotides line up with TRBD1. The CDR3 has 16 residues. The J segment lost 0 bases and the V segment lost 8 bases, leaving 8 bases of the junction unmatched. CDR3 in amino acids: CASGGDRDYSNQPQHF. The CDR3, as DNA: TGTGCCAGCGGGGGGGACAGGGATTATAGCAATCAGCCCCAGCATTTT.

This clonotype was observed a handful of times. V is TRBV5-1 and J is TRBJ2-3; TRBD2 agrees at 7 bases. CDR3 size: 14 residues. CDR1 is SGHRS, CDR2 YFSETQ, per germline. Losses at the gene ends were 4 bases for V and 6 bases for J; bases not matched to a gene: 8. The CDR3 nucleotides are TGCGCCAGCAGCCCTGGGCGGGAGTGGGATACGCAGTATTTT. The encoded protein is CASSPGREWDTQYF. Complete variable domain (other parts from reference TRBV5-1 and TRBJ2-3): KAGVTQTPRYLIKTRGQQVTLSCSPISGHRSVSWYQQTPGQGLQFLFEYFSETQRNKGNFPGRFSGRQFSNSRSEMNVSTLELGDSALYLCASSPGREWDTQYFGPGTRLTVL.

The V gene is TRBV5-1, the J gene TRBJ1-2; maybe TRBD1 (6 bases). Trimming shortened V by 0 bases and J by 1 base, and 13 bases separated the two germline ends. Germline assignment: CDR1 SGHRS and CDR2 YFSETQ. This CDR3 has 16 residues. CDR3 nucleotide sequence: TGCGCCAGCAGCTTGGTGGGGACAAAAGATAACTATGGCTACACCTTC. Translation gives CASSLVGTKDNYGYTF.

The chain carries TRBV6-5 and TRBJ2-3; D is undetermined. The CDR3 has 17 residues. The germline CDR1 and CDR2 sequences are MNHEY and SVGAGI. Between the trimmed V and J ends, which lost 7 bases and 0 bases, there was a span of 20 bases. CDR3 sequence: CASISTVEYSSTDTQYF. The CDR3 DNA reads TGTGCCAGCATTTCTACCGTGGAGTACTCGAGCACAGATACGCAGTATTTT.

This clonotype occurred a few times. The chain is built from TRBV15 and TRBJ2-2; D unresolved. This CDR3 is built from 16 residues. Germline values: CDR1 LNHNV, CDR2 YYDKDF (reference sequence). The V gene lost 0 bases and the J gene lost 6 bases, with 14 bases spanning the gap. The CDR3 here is CATSRDLARYPGELFF. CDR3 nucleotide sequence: TGTGCCACCAGCAGAGATTTGGCTAGATACCCCGGGGAGCTGTTTTTT.

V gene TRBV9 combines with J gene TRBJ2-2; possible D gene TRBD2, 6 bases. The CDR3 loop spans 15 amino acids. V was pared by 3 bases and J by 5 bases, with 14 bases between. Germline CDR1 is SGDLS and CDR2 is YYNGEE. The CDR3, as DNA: TGTGCCAGCAGCGCTGGAAGAAGCGGGACCGGGGAGCTGTTTTTT. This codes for CASSAGRSGTGELFF.

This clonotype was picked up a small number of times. CDR3 in DNA: TGTGCCAGCAGCTTGGGGAAGGCGGCCAACACTGAAGCTTTCTTT. Translation: CASSLGKAANTEAFF. The chain carries TRBV5-5 and TRBJ1-1; D remains unclear. With 0 bases removed from V and 2 bases from J, the gap between germline ends came to 11 bases. CDR1 is SGHKS and CDR2 is YYEKEE in the germline V gene (reference sequence). This CDR3 is built from 15 residues.

As DNA, the CDR3 is TGTGCCAGCAGCGTAGCCGGACAGGGGACCTTAAACACTGAAGCTTTCTTT. This codes for CASSVAGQGTLNTEAFF. The J gene is TRBJ1-1, the V gene TRBV9; 9 bases align to TRBD1. V lost 0 bases to trimming and J lost 2 bases; unmatched junction nucleotides: 8. CDR1 is SGDLS, CDR2 YYNGEE, per germline. CDR3 length: 17 residues.

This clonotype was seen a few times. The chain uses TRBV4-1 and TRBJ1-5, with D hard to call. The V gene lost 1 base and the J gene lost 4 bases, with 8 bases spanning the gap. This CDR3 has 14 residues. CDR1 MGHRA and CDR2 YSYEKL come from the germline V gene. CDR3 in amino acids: CASSQGLGNQPQHF. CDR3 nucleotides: TGCGCCAGCAGCCAAGGTCTTGGAAATCAGCCCCAGCATTTT.

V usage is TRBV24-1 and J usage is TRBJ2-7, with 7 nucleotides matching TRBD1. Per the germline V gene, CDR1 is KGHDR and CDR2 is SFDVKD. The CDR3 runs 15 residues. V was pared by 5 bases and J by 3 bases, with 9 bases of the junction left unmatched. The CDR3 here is CATSATGDRGYEQYF. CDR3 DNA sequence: TGTGCCACCAGTGCTACAGGGGACCGAGGCTACGAGCAGTACTTC.

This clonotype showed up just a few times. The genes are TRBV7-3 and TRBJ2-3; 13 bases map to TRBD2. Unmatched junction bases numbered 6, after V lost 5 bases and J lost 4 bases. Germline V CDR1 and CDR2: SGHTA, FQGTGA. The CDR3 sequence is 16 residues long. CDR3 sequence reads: CASSPLAGGPSDTQYF. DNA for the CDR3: TGTGCCAGCAGCCCACTAGCGGGAGGGCCATCAGATACGCAGTATTTT.